The next 11 T cell receptor beta chains were all read from a single sample in a study of shared clonotypes between healthy human individuals. Produced via immunoSEQ multiplex PCR; TCRdb's table is partial and in-frame only. The sample has 1,400,000 or so clones, around 98.5% seen once; the top ten hold under 0.45%. Sequenced sample: naive CD4+ T cells sorted from blood. The subset denotes: CD45RA+ positively selected. These receptors were obtained from a man aged 25-45 years in good health.

This clone was observed a single time. The rearrangement uses TRBV19 and TRBJ1-1; a weak D match, TRBD1 (6 bases). V gave up 6 bases and J gave up 4 bases, with 12 bases separating them. The germline CDR1 and CDR2 sequences are LNHDA and SQIVND (reference sequence). The CDR3 is 13 residues long. The CDR3 here is CASRVQGGTEAFF. The CDR3 DNA follows: TGTGCCAGTAGGGTACAGGGCGGCACTGAAGCTTTCTTT.

This chain connects TRBV7-2 to TRBJ2-2; 7 bases align to TRBD2. The CDR3 consists of 15 residues. Germline-derived CDR1 and CDR2 are SGHTA and FQGNSA. Germline trimming cut 5 bases from V and 6 bases from J; bases unmatched to any gene: 9. CDR3 coding DNA: TGTGCCAGCAGCAAGAGCGGGACCCAGTCCGGGGAGCTGTTTTTT. Amino acid sequence: CASSKSGTQSGELFF. The variable domain in full, completed from reference TRBV7-2 and TRBJ2-2, reads GAGVSQSPSNKVTEKGKDVELRCDPISGHTALYWYRQSLGQGLEFLIYFQGNSAPDKSGLPSDRFSAERTGGSVSTLTIQRTQQEDSAVYLCASSKSGTQSGELFFGEGSRLTVL.

The genes are TRBV7-8 and TRBJ1-4, with D uncertain. Trimming cost V 3 bases and J 7 bases, with 9 bases left between them. This CDR3 has 13 amino acids. Germline loops: CDR1 SGHVS, CDR2 FQNEAQ. CDR3 coding DNA: TGTGCCAGCAGCTTCGGGGTTGGTGAAAAACTGTTTTTT. Encoded protein: CASSFGVGEKLFF.

The chain recombines TRBV11-2 with TRBJ2-7; TRBD1 might be the D (6 bases). Germline V lookup: CDR1 SGHAT, CDR2 FQNNGV. Trimming took 5 bases from V and 0 from J, leaving 11 bases between them. The CDR3 contains 14 residues. The CDR3 region is CASSPLDSSYEQYF. The CDR3 DNA follows: TGTGCCAGCAGCCCGCTGGACAGCTCCTACGAGCAGTACTTC.

The genes are TRBV15 and TRBJ2-1; 11 bases line up with TRBD2. This CDR3 has 17 residues. The germline CDR1 and CDR2 sequences are LNHNV and YYDKDF (reference sequence). The junction had 5 bases not matched to a gene; V was cut back by 0 bases and J by 4 bases. CDR3 DNA: TGTGCCACCAGCAGAGAAGTCGGGACTAGCGGATACAATGAGCAGTTCTTC. Translation: CATSREVGTSGYNEQFF.

The gene calls are TRBV30 and TRBJ2-7, with 7 bases fitting TRBD1. After removal of 0 bases from V and 0 bases from J, the junction contained 5 bases not matched to a gene. Per germline, CDR1 GTSNPN and CDR2 SVGIG (reference sequence). The CDR3 is 15 amino acids. The CDR3 protein is CAWSVGPGGSYEQYF. The CDR3 region has the DNA TGTGCCTGGAGTGTAGGACCAGGGGGCTCCTACGAGCAGTACTTC.

V is TRBV5-1 and J is TRBJ1-3; no definite D call. The germline V and J ends were trimmed by 4 bases and 6 bases, with 14 bases remaining between them. CDR1 and CDR2 from the germline V gene are SGHRS and YFSETQ. The CDR3 loop spans 14 amino acids. For the CDR3, the DNA is TGCGCCAGCAGCCCGGCCGGCATGGTAAACACCATATATTTT. It is translated as CASSPAGMVNTIYF.

The chain carries TRBV5-1 and TRBJ2-1, with TRBD1 matching 9 bases. With V trimmed by 2 bases and J by 2 bases, 5 bases remained unmatched. CDR3 length equals 16 residues. Germline assignment: CDR1 SGHRS and CDR2 YFSETQ. The CDR3 coding sequence is TGCGCCAGCAGCTTCGGGACAGGGAGCCCCTACAATGAGCAGTTCTTC. Amino acid sequence: CASSFGTGSPYNEQFF.

The rearrangement joins TRBV4-1 to TRBJ2-4; D not certain. Germline-derived CDR1 and CDR2 are MGHRA and YSYEKL. V lost 3 bases and J lost 0, with 15 bases in between. CDR3 length equals 17 residues. The DNA for the CDR3 is TGCGCCAGCAGCCATCCGACAAAGAATCTAGCCAAAAACATTCAGTACTTC. As protein: CASSHPTKNLAKNIQYF.

The rearrangement links TRBV27 to TRBJ1-1, with 9 bases aligning to TRBD1. The CDR3 is 14 amino acids. With 6 bases clipped from V and 5 bases from J, the junction kept 7 bases outside the gene matches. Germline CDR1 MNHEY, CDR2 SMNVEV (reference sequence). CDR3 nucleotide sequence: TGTGCCAGCAGCCTCGGGACAGGGTGGACTGAAGCTTTCTTT. This translates into CASSLGTGWTEAFF.

The chain combines TRBV30 with TRBJ2-6; TRBD1 is a possible D gene (6 bases). CDR3 size: 16 residues. V was pared by 4 bases and J by 2 bases, with 15 bases between. Germline V gene sequence: CDR1 GTSNPN, CDR2 SVGIG (reference sequence). The DNA of the CDR3 is TGTGCCTGGATCACCGGGACACATACTGGGGCCAACGTCCTGACTTTC. Protein product: CAWITGTHTGANVLTF.